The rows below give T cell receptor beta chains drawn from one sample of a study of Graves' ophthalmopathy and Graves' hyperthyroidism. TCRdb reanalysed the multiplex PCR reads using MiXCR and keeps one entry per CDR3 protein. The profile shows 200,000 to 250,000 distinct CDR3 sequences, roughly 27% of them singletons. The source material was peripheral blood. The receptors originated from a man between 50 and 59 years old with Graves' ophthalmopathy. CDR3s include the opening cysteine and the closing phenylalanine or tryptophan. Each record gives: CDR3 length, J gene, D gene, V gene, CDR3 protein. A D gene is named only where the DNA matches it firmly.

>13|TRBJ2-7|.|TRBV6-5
CASRPVRVYEQYF
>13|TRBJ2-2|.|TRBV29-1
CSVVEGNTGELFF
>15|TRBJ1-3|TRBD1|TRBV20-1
CSAHTGGKVGNTIYF
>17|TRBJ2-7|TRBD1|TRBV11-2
CASSLGTLGGGTYEQYF
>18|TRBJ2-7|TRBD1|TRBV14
CASSQDSSGQGIPYEQYF
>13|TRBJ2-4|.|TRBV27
CASSPWAKNIQYF
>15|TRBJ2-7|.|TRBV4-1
CASSLVFSGDMEQYF
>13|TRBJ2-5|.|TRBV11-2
CASSLEGLETQYF
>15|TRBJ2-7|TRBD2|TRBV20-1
CSAREPGLESAEQYF
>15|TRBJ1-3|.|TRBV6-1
CASSEGFSSGNTIYF
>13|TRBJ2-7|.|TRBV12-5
CASGLGTGQEQYF
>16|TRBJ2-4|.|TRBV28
CASSATLLLAKNIQYF
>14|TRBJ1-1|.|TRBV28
CASSPTVIYTEAFF
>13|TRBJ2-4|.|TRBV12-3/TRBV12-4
CASSLGLANIQYF
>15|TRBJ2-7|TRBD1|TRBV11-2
CASSLGQGMAYEQYF
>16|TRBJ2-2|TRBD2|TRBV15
CATSRDMREGPGELFF
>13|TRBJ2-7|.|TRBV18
CASSPATTYEQYF
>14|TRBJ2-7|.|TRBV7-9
CASTKSGGSYEQYF
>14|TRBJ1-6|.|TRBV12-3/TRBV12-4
CASSLVGANSPLHF
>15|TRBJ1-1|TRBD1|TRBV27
CASSLFAGTGTEAFF
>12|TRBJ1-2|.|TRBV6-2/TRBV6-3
CASSYSSYGYTF
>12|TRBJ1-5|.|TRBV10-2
CASIKNNQPQHF
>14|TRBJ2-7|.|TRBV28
CATDNPGPPYEQYF
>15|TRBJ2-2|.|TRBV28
CASSLLGQNTGELFF
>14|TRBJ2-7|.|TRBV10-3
CAISEVENAYEQYF
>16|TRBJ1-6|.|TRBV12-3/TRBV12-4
CASSLGIASYNSPLHF
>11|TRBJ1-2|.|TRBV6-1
CASGLGYGYTF
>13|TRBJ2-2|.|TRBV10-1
CASSVIRTGELFF
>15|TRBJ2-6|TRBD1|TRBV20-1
CSAMPTGVGANVLTF
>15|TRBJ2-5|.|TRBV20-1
CSASPSRGTDGTQYF
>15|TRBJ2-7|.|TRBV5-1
CASSLGPSVSYEQYF
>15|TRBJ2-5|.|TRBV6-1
CASSLNSGEVETQYF
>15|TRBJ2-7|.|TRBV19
CASSPGILGSYEQYF
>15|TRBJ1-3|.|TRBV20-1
CSARDGVRPGNTIYF
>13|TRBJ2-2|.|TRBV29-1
CSVERSNTGELFF
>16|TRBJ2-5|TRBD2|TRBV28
CASSTRTSGLGETQYF
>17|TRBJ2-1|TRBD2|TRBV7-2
CASSLGGLAGIYNEQFF
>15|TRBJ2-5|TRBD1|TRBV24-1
CATSETTGGTKTQYF
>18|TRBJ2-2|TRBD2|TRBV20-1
CSARDMGGGLLNTGELFF
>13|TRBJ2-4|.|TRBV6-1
CASSRPGGYIQYF
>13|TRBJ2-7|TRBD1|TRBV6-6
CASSRQGAGEQYF